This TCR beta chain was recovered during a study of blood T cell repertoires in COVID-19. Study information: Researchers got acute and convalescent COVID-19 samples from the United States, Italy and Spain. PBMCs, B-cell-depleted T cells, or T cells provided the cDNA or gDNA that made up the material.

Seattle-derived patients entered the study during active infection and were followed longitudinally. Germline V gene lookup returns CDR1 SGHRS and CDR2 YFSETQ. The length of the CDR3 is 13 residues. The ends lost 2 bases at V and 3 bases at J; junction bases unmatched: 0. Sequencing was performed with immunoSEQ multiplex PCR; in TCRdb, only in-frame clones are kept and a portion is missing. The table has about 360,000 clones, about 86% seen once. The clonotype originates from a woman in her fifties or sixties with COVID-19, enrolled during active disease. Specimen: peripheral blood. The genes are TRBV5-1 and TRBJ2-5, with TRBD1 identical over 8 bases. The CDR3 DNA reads TGCGCCAGCAGCTTACAGGGGGAAGAGACCCAGTACTTC. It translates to CASSLQGEETQYF.